A selection of T cell receptor beta chains follows, all from one sample in a study of T-cell memory formation after mild COVID-19. TCRdb processed the 5' RACE reads anew with MiXCR; each CDR3 protein has one entry. This sample has hundreds of thousands of distinct CDR3 sequences, with 16% found just once. The sample was PBMCs or a T cell subset sorted from them (not recorded which). The origin of the receptors is a young man who had mild COVID-19 (a few samples of this study predate the infection). Cell type and time point are not known. The CDR3 runs from the conserved cysteine through the conserved F or W. Clone size appears in some rows only: once, few, many, or a class for an expanded clone.

J,length,V,size,CDR3
TRBJ1-1,15,TRBV20-1,NA,CSARDIGRMNTEAFF
TRBJ2-2,19,TRBV15,NA,CATSRVRSGGALNTGELFF
TRBJ2-5,15,TRBV10-3,few,CAISESVGEEETQYF
TRBJ2-3,13,TRBV5-1,few,CASSQGGPDTQYF
TRBJ2-7,13,TRBV5-6,NA,CASSLWRGDEQYF
TRBJ2-1,15,TRBV7-7,NA,CASSATSGGRNEQFF
TRBJ2-3,14,TRBV7-9,NA,CASSEGVLTDTQYF
TRBJ1-5,13,TRBV18,few,CASSEGEGQPQHF
TRBJ2-6,17,TRBV5-1,few,CASSSGTDFSGANVLTF
TRBJ1-5,12,TRBV6-9,many,CASSARIQPQHF
TRBJ1-2,12,TRBV6-5,NA,CASSWSGGGYTF
TRBJ2-1,14,TRBV6-2/TRBV6-3,NA,CASSYSGWPREQFF
TRBJ2-6,15,TRBV29-1,NA,CSVAGSISGANVLTF
TRBJ1-1,14,TRBV7-2,NA,CASSLMGADTEAFF
TRBJ1-1,14,TRBV5-1,few,CASSLQTANTEAFF
TRBJ2-1,14,TRBV7-2,NA,CASSPTQGRNEQFF
TRBJ2-3,17,TRBV14,NA,CASSQAEDGWSTDTQYF
TRBJ1-6,12,TRBV28,few,CASRDTNSPLHF
TRBJ2-3,13,TRBV5-5,NA,CASSLVLGVGGYF
TRBJ2-3,16,TRBV14,NA,CASSQIEGGPGDTQYF
TRBJ1-4,14,TRBV12-3/TRBV12-4,few,CASSRGGWGEKLFF
TRBJ1-5,15,TRBV4-1,few,CASSQFGQNNQPQHF
TRBJ1-2,16,TRBV5-1,NA,CASRNPRQGASQGYTF
TRBJ2-7,14,TRBV18,few,CASSLREGPHEQYF
TRBJ2-7,15,TRBV7-2,NA,CASSFTGTGVPEQYF